This T cell receptor beta chain is drawn from a study of blood T cell repertoires in COVID-19. About the study: The origin of the acute and convalescent COVID-19 samples was the United States, Italy and Spain.

CDR3 size: 13 residues. CDR1 and CDR2 from the germline V gene are MDHEN and SYDVKM. The V and J ends lost 5 bases and 6 bases, in that order; junction bases with no gene match: 7. As for this clone: The same CDR3 arises from other DNA sequences in this sample as well.

Per the study methods: Amplification of reference gene primers provided the estimated nucleated cell counts. Repertoires were generated with immunoSEQ multiplex PCR, while TCRdb's copy carries only in-frame clones and drops some. V, J and clone size derive from that table, while D and trimming were established from the DNA sequence. This sample has over 200,000 clones, with around 85% found just once. The receptor's source is a human donor in a cohort sampled during active COVID-19. The rearrangement joins TRBV28 to TRBJ2-7; TRBD1 agrees at 7 bases. The sequenced sample consisted of peripheral blood. DNA for the CDR3: TGTGCCAGCAGTATACAGGGGAGCGGCGAGCAGTACTTC. Protein sequence: CASSIQGSGEQYF. Supplemented by reference TRBV28 and TRBJ2-7, the full variable domain reads DVKVTQSSRYLVKRTGEKVFLECVQDMDHENMFWYRQDPGLGLRLIYFSYDVKMKEKGDIPEGYSVSREKKERFSLILESASTNQTSMYLCASSIQGSGEQYFGPGTRLTVT.